This passage covers 16 T cell receptor beta chains from one sample sequenced in a study of shared clonotypes between healthy human individuals. Generated by immunoSEQ multiplex PCR, the TCRdb table keeps only in-frame clones and is missing some. The table shows 700,000 to 950,000 clones, with about 97% occurring only once. Naive-designated CD8 cells lacked CD45RO, were positively enriched for CCR7, and omitted terminally differentiated effector memory CD45RA+ cells. The sequencing sample was made of naive CD8+ T cells sorted from blood. These receptors originate from a young man in good health.

The rearrangement links TRBV29-1 to TRBJ1-1; 8 bases fit TRBD1. This CDR3 comprises 13 residues. V lost 5 bases to trimming and J lost 1 base; unmatched junction nucleotides: 3. CDR1 and CDR2 from the germline V gene are SQVTM and ANQGSEA. CDR3 sequence (DNA): TGCAGCGTTCCCGGGACAGGGAACACTGAAGCTTTCTTT. Its protein is CSVPGTGNTEAFF.

This chain connects TRBV2 to TRBJ2-1; D gene unclear. Trimming left V 5 bases short and J 12 bases short, with 23 bases between. The CDR3 runs to 15 residues. Germline CDR1 SNHLY, CDR2 FYNNEI. The CDR3 nucleotides are TGTGCCAGCAGTTCACTTCCCACTCTCCCGGGTGTGCAGTTCTTC. The encoded protein is CASSSLPTLPGVQFF.

This chain uses TRBV27 with TRBJ2-3, with TRBD1 matching 7 bases. After removal of 4 bases from V and 5 bases from J, the junction contained 6 bases not matched to a gene. This CDR3 contains 14 residues. From germline, CDR1 is MNHEY and CDR2 SMNVEV (reference sequence). CDR3 DNA: TGTGCCAGCAGTTACCTCGGACAGGAAGATACGCAGTATTTT. Its protein product is CASSYLGQEDTQYF.

The V gene is TRBV7-9, the J gene TRBJ2-5; D uncertain. The length of the CDR3 is 15 residues. Trimming took 0 bases from V and 0 from J, leaving 8 bases between them. Germline-derived CDR1 and CDR2 are SEHNR and FQNEAQ (reference sequence). The CDR3 sequence is CASSLAQKYQETQYF. The CDR3 DNA reads as TGTGCCAGCAGCTTAGCTCAGAAGTACCAAGAGACCCAGTACTTC.

The chain uses TRBV25-1 and TRBJ2-2; D may be TRBD1 or TRBD2 (5 bases each). Germline loops: CDR1 MGHDK, CDR2 SYGVNS. The CDR3 consists of 15 residues. The V gene lost 8 bases and the J gene lost 1 base, with 14 bases spanning the gap. The CDR3 bases are TGTGCCAGCCTAAACGGGGACGGGAACACCGGGGAGCTGTTTTTT. Amino acid sequence: CASLNGDGNTGELFF.

The chain has TRBV7-9 and TRBJ2-1, with 9 bases aligning to TRBD2. The germline gives CDR1 SEHNR, CDR2 FQNEAQ (reference sequence). V lost 2 bases to trimming and J lost 5 bases; unmatched junction nucleotides: 10. The CDR3 consists of 17 residues. The CDR3 protein is CASSLIRGGRANNEQFF. The DNA for the CDR3 is TGTGCCAGCAGCTTAATCAGGGGCGGGAGGGCCAACAATGAGCAGTTCTTC. The whole variable domain, filled in from reference TRBV7-9 and TRBJ2-1, reads DTGVSQNPRHKITKRGQNVTFRCDPISEHNRLYWYRQTLGQGPEFLTYFQNEAQLEKSRLLSDRFSAERPKGSFSTLEIQRTEQGDSAMYLCASSLIRGGRANNEQFFGPGTRLTVL.

The rearrangement uses TRBV9 and TRBJ2-7; D may be TRBD2 (5 bases). V lost 4 bases to trimming and J lost 6 bases, with 11 bases between them. CDR1 and CDR2 from the germline V gene are SGDLS and YYNGEE. The CDR3 runs to 12 residues. CDR3 protein: CASSSSSGEQYF. The CDR3 coding sequence is TGTGCCAGCAGCTCCTCCAGCGGCGAGCAGTACTTC.

The chain links TRBV2 to TRBJ1-2, with TRBD1 identical over 9 bases. This CDR3 contains 17 residues. The J segment lost 4 bases and the V segment lost 6 bases, leaving 15 bases of the junction unmatched. Germline CDR1 and CDR2: SNHLY and FYNNEI. CDR3 DNA: TGTGCCAGCAGCCCCATACCTGGGACAGGGAGAGGCTATGGCTACACCTTC. It is translated as CASSPIPGTGRGYGYTF.

This sequence joins TRBV7-3 and TRBJ2-7; D remains unclear. Trimming took 5 bases from V and 0 from J, leaving 8 bases between them. CDR1 SGHTA and CDR2 FQGTGA come from the germline V gene. The CDR3 has 13 residues. The CDR3 DNA reads TGTGCCAGCAGCGAAGGGAACTCCTACGAGCAGTACTTC. It encodes CASSEGNSYEQYF.

The V call is TRBV2, the J call TRBJ1-2; the D is unclear. The CDR3 runs 13 residues. Between the trimmed V and J ends, which lost 0 bases and 0 bases, there was a span of 2 bases. Germline V gene lookup returns CDR1 SNHLY and CDR2 FYNNEI. DNA for the CDR3: TGTGCCAGCAGTGAAGCAGCTAACTATGGCTACACCTTC. Translated, it gives CASSEAANYGYTF.

The rearrangement joins TRBV7-3 to TRBJ2-3, with a tentative D call TRBD2 (6 bases). This CDR3 has 15 amino acids. The germline V and J ends were trimmed by 5 bases and 6 bases, with 18 bases remaining between them. In germline, CDR1 is SGHTA, CDR2 FQGTGA. The CDR3 bases are TGTGCCAGCAGCAAAGGGGACTCATTAACGGATACGCAGTATTTT. Its protein is CASSKGDSLTDTQYF. The complete variable domain, with remaining parts taken from reference TRBV7-3 and TRBJ2-3, reads GAGVSQTPSNKVTEKGKYVELRCDPISGHTALYWYRQSLGQGPEFLIYFQGTGAADDSGLPNDRFFAVRPEGSVSTLKIQRTERGDSAVYLCASSKGDSLTDTQYFGPGTRLTVL.

This chain joins TRBV30 and TRBJ2-7, with D possibly being TRBD2 (6 bases). The CDR3 is 14 amino acids. V lost 4 bases, J lost 3 bases, and 16 bases lay in between. Germline V gene sequence: CDR1 GTSNPN, CDR2 SVGIG (reference sequence). The CDR3 sequence: CAWKSPGLYYEQYF. CDR3 DNA: TGTGCCTGGAAGTCTCCAGGACTATACTACGAGCAGTACTTC. The whole variable domain, filled in from reference TRBV30 and TRBJ2-7, reads SQTIHQWPATLVQPVGSPLSLECTVEGTSNPNLYWYRQAAGRGLQLLFYSVGIGQISSEVPQNLSASRPQDRQFILSSKKLLLSDSGFYLCAWKSPGLYYEQYFGPGTRLTVT.

The chain recombines TRBV28 with TRBJ2-7; 7 bases are shared with TRBD2. CDR1 and CDR2 (germline): MDHEN, SYDVKM. V lost 10 bases to trimming and J lost 0 bases; unmatched junction nucleotides: 12. The CDR3 sequence is 15 residues long. The CDR3 protein is CATGGTGISSYEQYF. DNA for the CDR3: TGTGCCACCGGGGGGACCGGGATAAGCTCCTACGAGCAGTACTTC.

The chain uses TRBV29-1 and TRBJ2-5, with D perhaps matching TRBD1 (6 bases). The V gene lost 5 bases and the J gene lost 5 bases, with 12 bases spanning the gap. Germline lookup yields CDR1 SQVTM and CDR2 ANQGSEA. The CDR3 covers 12 residues. CDR3 amino acids: CSVRDIAETQYF. CDR3 nucleotides: TGCAGCGTTCGGGACATAGCCGAGACCCAGTACTTC.

The rearrangement uses TRBV7-9 and TRBJ2-7; 10 bases are a match to TRBD1. The CDR3 extends over 14 amino acids. Trimming cost V 7 bases and J 7 bases; bases outside gene matches: 10. Germline values: CDR1 SEHNR, CDR2 FQNEAQ (reference sequence). CDR3: CASTMGQGIREQYF. CDR3 in DNA: TGTGCCAGCACAATGGGACAGGGGATACGAGAGCAGTACTTC. Full variable domain (outside the CDR3, taken from reference TRBV7-9 and TRBJ2-7): DTGVSQNPRHKITKRGQNVTFRCDPISEHNRLYWYRQTLGQGPEFLTYFQNEAQLEKSRLLSDRFSAERPKGSFSTLEIQRTEQGDSAMYLCASTMGQGIREQYFGPGTRLTVT.

The genes are TRBV28 and TRBJ1-4; D not certain. Germline values: CDR1 MDHEN, CDR2 SYDVKM. Trimming took off 7 bases at V and 4 bases at J, with 13 bases between the two ends. This CDR3 has 14 residues. The CDR3 coding sequence is TGTGCCAGCACCCAGATTCTCAATAATGAAAAACTGTTTTTT. It is translated as CASTQILNNEKLFF.